This entry lists 5 T cell receptor beta chains sequenced from one sample in a study of beta chain features in type 1 diabetes. The isolated RNA, all of it, was reverse transcribed, so expressed TCRB transcripts were what got sequenced. Clones were sequenced by immunoSEQ multiplex PCR, and TCRdb holds only the in-frame ones, with some missing. The sample yields roughly 260,000 clones, roughly a tenth seen once. Their target antigens are unknown. Overall study findings and caveats: When Type 1 diabetes patients were examined, their TCRB CDR3s proved moderately but significantly shorter in all four CD4+ subsets.

Source material: naive CD4+ T cells from blood. These receptors were collected from a young man with type 1 diabetes.

This clone came up a few times. CDR3 sequence: CASSLPPGTGVSRPQHF. The CDR3 coding sequence is TGTGCCAGCAGCTTGCCCCCCGGGACAGGAGTTTCTAGGCCCCAGCATTTT. The chain joins TRBV7-2 to TRBJ1-5, with 8 bases that match TRBD1. The length of the CDR3 is 17 residues. Germline trimming cut 3 bases from V and 9 bases from J; bases unmatched to any gene: 16. The V gene's germline CDR1 is SGHTA and CDR2 FQGNSA.

The J gene is TRBJ2-3, the V gene TRBV7-2; 13 bases fit TRBD2. The CDR3 is made up of 17 amino acids. Looked up from germline, CDR1 is SGHTA and CDR2 is FQGNSA. Trimming at V came to 5 bases and at J to 6 bases, leaving 11 bases not matched to a gene. CDR3 loop: CASSRRWTSGGDDTQYF. Written as DNA, the CDR3 is TGTGCCAGCAGCCGAAGATGGACTAGCGGGGGTGACGATACGCAGTATTTT.

The CDR3 loop reads CASSSLDSPTYEQYF. DNA for the CDR3: TGTGCCAGTTCCTCGCTCGACAGTCCGACCTACGAGCAGTACTTC. V is TRBV19 and J is TRBJ2-7, with TRBD1 as a possible D gene (5 bases). V dropped 8 bases and J dropped 2 bases, with 19 bases sitting between them. Per germline, CDR1 LNHDA and CDR2 SQIVND (reference sequence). CDR3 length: 15 amino acids.

The V call is TRBV13, the J call TRBJ2-7, with D possibly being TRBD1 (5 bases). Germline V lookup: CDR1 PRHDT, CDR2 FYEKMQ (reference sequence). The CDR3 is 16 amino acids. Trimming took off 0 bases at V and 2 bases at J, with 14 bases between the two ends. CDR3 sequence: CASSLGPSGLTYEQYF. The CDR3 DNA reads TGTGCCAGCAGCTTAGGCCCCTCAGGGCTTACCTACGAGCAGTACTTC.

The rearrangement uses TRBV2 and TRBJ1-2, with D uncertain. The V end was cut by 7 bases, the J end by 0 bases, with 6 bases between. The length of the CDR3 is 12 residues. Germline V CDR1 and CDR2: SNHLY, FYNNEI. CDR3 DNA sequence: TGTGCCAGCACGGGAGCTAACTATGGCTACACCTTC. Its protein product is CASTGANYGYTF.